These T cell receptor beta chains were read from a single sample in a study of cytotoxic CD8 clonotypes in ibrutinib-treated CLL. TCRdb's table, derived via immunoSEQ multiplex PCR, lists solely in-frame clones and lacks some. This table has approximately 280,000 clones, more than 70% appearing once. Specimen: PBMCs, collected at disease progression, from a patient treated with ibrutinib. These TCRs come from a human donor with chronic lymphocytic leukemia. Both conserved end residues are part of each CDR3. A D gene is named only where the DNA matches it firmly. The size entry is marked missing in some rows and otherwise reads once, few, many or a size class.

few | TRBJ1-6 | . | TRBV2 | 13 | CASREFETSLLHF | TGTGCCAGCAGAGAATTCGAGACATCCCTCCTCCACTTT
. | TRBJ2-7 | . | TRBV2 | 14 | CASLGRDPFYEQYF | TGTGCCAGCCTCGGGCGGGACCCGTTCTACGAGCAGTACTTC
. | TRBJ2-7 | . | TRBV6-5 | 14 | CASSYSGLNYEQYF | TGTGCCAGCAGTTACTCGGGACTTAACTACGAGCAGTACTTC
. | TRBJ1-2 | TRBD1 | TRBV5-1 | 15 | CASSLQPDRVYGYTF | TGCGCCAGCAGCTTGCAGCCAGACAGGGTCTATGGCTACACCTTC
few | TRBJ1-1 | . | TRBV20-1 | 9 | CSPNTEAFF | TGCAGCCCGAACACTGAAGCTTTCTTT
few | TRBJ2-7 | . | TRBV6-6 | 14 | CASRERGRRGEQYF | TGTGCCAGCAGGGAACGGGGCCGCAGGGGCGAGCAGTACTTC
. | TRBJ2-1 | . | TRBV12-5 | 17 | CASGLDLTGGSYNEQFF | TGTGCTAGTGGTTTGGACCTCACTGGGGGGTCCTACAATGAGCAGTTCTTC
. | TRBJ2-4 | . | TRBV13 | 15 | CASSYGGQGPNIQYF | TGTGCCAGCAGCTACGGGGGGCAGGGTCCGAACATTCAGTACTTC
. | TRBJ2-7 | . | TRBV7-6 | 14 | CASSLSAGAYEQYF | TGTGCCAGCAGCCTTTCCGCCGGAGCCTACGAGCAGTACTTC
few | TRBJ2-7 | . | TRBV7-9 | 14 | CASSQSPKLYEQYF | TGTGCCAGCAGTCAAAGTCCGAAGCTCTACGAGCAGTACTTC